This TCR beta chain was profiled in a study of cytomegalovirus exposure and HLA in healthy donors. Study-level findings and limits: Researchers reportedly found TCR beta sequences accurately predicted most subjects' HLA-A and HLA-B alleles.

This PCR relied on a set of 60 Vbeta primers and 13 Jbeta primers. This table comes from immunoSEQ multiplex PCR, and its TCRdb copy is limited to in-frame clones, with some not included. The profile covers roughly 120,000 clones, with over 60% appearing a single time and under 5.5% taken by the ten largest. Germline V gives CDR1 SGHDT, CDR2 YYEEEE. V gave up 4 bases and J gave up 8 bases; unmatched junction bases: 17. There are 16 residues in the CDR3. About this clone itself: What it binds is not known. The same CDR3 is also encoded by other DNA sequences in this sample.

The V call is TRBV5-6, the J call TRBJ1-2; 7 nucleotides line up with TRBD1. The receptor was isolated from a man aged 60-69 years in good health and CMV-seropositive. Material for sequencing was PBMCs. CDR3 protein: CASSAADRATRGGYTF. The CDR3 DNA is TGTGCCAGCAGCGCGGCCGACAGGGCTACGCGCGGCGGCTACACCTTC.